This passage covers 16 T cell receptor beta chains from one sample sequenced in a study of blood T cell repertoires in COVID-19. The table came from immunoSEQ multiplex PCR; TCRdb's copy has only in-frame clones and leaves some out. The sample comprises about 200,000 clones, roughly four fifths of which are singletons, and roughly 6.9% rests with the top ten. The sample comprised PBMCs or T cells enriched from blood (not recorded which). These TCRs come from a man in his forties who had recovered from COVID-19.

This clone was observed a few times. The chain recombines TRBV19 with TRBJ1-5; 7 bases agree with TRBD1. Unmatched junction bases numbered 13, after V lost 2 bases and J lost 6 bases. CDR1 LNHDA and CDR2 SQIVND come from the germline V gene (reference sequence). There are 17 residues in the CDR3. Written as DNA, the CDR3 is TGTGCCAGTAGTATAATCCGCGGGCAGGGGGACGGTCAGCCCCAGCATTTT. Its protein product is CASSIIRGQGDGQPQHF.

The chain uses TRBV28 and TRBJ1-6, with D maybe TRBD1 (5 bases). Germline loops: CDR1 MDHEN, CDR2 SYDVKM. The CDR3 is 15 amino acids. The ends were cut back, 7 bases at V and 10 bases at J, with 20 bases in the middle. The CDR3 DNA reads TGTGCCAGCAATTTTTTTCAGGCGGGGCGATCACCCCTCCACTTT. This encodes CASNFFQAGRSPLHF. The whole variable domain, remainder taken from reference TRBV28 and TRBJ1-6, is DVKVTQSSRYLVKRTGEKVFLECVQDMDHENMFWYRQDPGLGLRLIYFSYDVKMKEKGDIPEGYSVSREKKERFSLILESASTNQTSMYLCASNFFQAGRSPLHFGNGTRLTVT.

The chain couples TRBV3-1 (or the pseudogene TRBV3-2) to TRBJ2-1, with TRBD1 as a possible D gene (5 bases). Trimming took 1 base from V and 7 from J, leaving 20 bases between them. Germline CDR1 LGHDT, CDR2 YNNKEL (reference sequence). CDR3 length: 17 amino acids. CDR3: CASSQVVQATGWNEQFF. In DNA, the CDR3 is TGTGCCAGCAGCCAAGTAGTACAGGCAACAGGATGGAATGAGCAGTTCTTC.

This clone was recorded a few times. The gene calls are TRBV28 and TRBJ1-1; the D gene is possibly TRBD1 (6 bases). Germline V CDR1 and CDR2: MDHEN, SYDVKM. Trimming pared 10 bases from V and 1 base from J, leaving 16 bases between. This CDR3 is built from 14 residues. The CDR3 protein is CATTGGRRNTEAFF. The DNA of the CDR3 is TGTGCCACCACCGGGGGGCGGAGGAACACTGAAGCTTTCTTT. Full variable domain (remainder filled in from reference TRBV28 and TRBJ1-1): DVKVTQSSRYLVKRTGEKVFLECVQDMDHENMFWYRQDPGLGLRLIYFSYDVKMKEKGDIPEGYSVSREKKERFSLILESASTNQTSMYLCATTGGRRNTEAFFGQGTRLTVV.

J is TRBJ2-1 and V is TRBV6-5; 11 bases align to TRBD2. Trimming cost V 1 base and J 7 bases; bases outside gene matches: 3. From germline, CDR1 is MNHEY and CDR2 SVGAGI. The CDR3 sequence is 15 residues long. The CDR3 DNA is TGTGCCAGCAGTTACTTGGGGACTAGCGGAAATGAGCAGTTCTTC. Protein sequence: CASSYLGTSGNEQFF.

CDR3 protein: CASSRMIGGTDTQYF. DNA for the CDR3: TGTGCCAGCTCACGCATGATCGGGGGCACAGATACGCAGTATTTT. The gene calls are TRBV18 and TRBJ2-3; D perhaps matches TRBD2 (5 bases). Trimming stripped 4 bases from V and 1 base from J, with 12 bases between. The CDR3 consists of 15 residues. From germline, CDR1 is KGHSH and CDR2 LQKENI.

This chain joins TRBV28 and TRBJ1-3, with a possible D match to TRBD1 (5 bases). V was cut by 7 bases and J by 3 bases, with 10 bases left in between. Germline V gene sequence: CDR1 MDHEN, CDR2 SYDVKM. The CDR3 is 13 residues long. In nucleotides, the CDR3 is TGTGCCAGCAAATCGGGACTTGGAAACACCATATATTTT. Its translation: CASKSGLGNTIYF. The complete variable domain, with remaining parts taken from reference TRBV28 and TRBJ1-3, reads DVKVTQSSRYLVKRTGEKVFLECVQDMDHENMFWYRQDPGLGLRLIYFSYDVKMKEKGDIPEGYSVSREKKERFSLILESASTNQTSMYLCASKSGLGNTIYFGEGSWLTVV.

The chain is built from TRBV7-2 and TRBJ2-3; D not resolved. The CDR3 length is 15 residues. Germline V gives CDR1 SGHTA, CDR2 FQGNSA. V was clipped by 5 bases and J by 3 bases, with 15 bases between them. CDR3 loop: CASSRDISRTDTQYF. Written as DNA, the CDR3 is TGTGCCAGCAGCCGTGACATCTCAAGGACAGATACGCAGTATTTT.

This chain connects TRBV2 to TRBJ1-2; 9 nucleotides match TRBD1. V dropped 8 bases and J dropped 4; count of bases not matched to a gene: 17. Looked up from germline, CDR1 is SNHLY and CDR2 is FYNNEI. This CDR3 has 17 amino acids. The CDR3 reads CASGSGGQGWGGYGYTF. The CDR3 region has the DNA TGTGCCAGCGGTTCTGGCGGACAGGGGTGGGGCGGCTATGGCTACACCTTC.

This rearrangement joins TRBV28 to TRBJ2-5, with D possibly matching TRBD1 (5 bases). Per germline, CDR1 MDHEN and CDR2 SYDVKM. The V end was cut by 7 bases, the J end by 5 bases, with 11 bases between. The CDR3 totals 12 residues. CDR3: CASNIKGETQYF. CDR3 coding DNA: TGTGCCAGCAACATAAAGGGGGAGACCCAGTACTTC.

The chain couples TRBV5-6 to TRBJ1-2; no reliable D call. Germline loops: CDR1 SGHDT, CDR2 YYEEEE. This CDR3 is built from 14 residues. The germline V and J ends were trimmed by 2 bases and 3 bases, with 11 bases remaining between them. The CDR3 loop reads CASSLRVSDYGYTF. In nucleotides, the CDR3 is TGTGCCAGCAGCTTAAGAGTGTCCGACTATGGCTACACCTTC.

V and J are TRBV28 and TRBJ2-1; 11 nucleotides match TRBD1. From germline, CDR1 is MDHEN and CDR2 SYDVKM. The CDR3 is made up of 20 amino acids. V was pared by 1 base and J by 0 bases, with 11 bases of the junction left unmatched. The CDR3 protein is CASSLFPGTGGLSSYNEQFF. The CDR3 nucleotides are TGTGCCAGCAGTTTATTCCCAGGGACAGGGGGACTTAGCTCCTACAATGAGCAGTTCTTC.

Concerning this clone itself: Sequence at one end of the junction differs from germline and may be a read error. The chain has TRBV28 and TRBJ1-2, with a tentative D call TRBD1 (5 bases). This CDR3 spans 15 amino acids. The germline V gene encodes CDR1 MDHEN and CDR2 SYDVKM. CDR3 in amino acids: CASRLLGRANYGYTF. The CDR3 nucleotides are TGTGCCAGCCGTTTGCTCGGCAGGGCCAACTATGGCTACACCTTC.

V and J are TRBV6-1 and TRBJ1-5; D is perhaps TRBD1 (6 bases). Germline CDR1 and CDR2: MNHNS and SASEGT. The length of the CDR3 is 12 residues. The V gene lost 2 bases and the J gene lost 9 bases, with 8 bases spanning the gap. The CDR3 sequence: CASSELGGPQHF. CDR3 bases: TGTGCCAGCAGTGAATTAGGGGGGCCCCAGCATTTT.

The chain carries TRBV6-1 and TRBJ2-7, with D possibly TRBD2 on 7 matching bases. The ends were cut back, 1 base at V and 2 bases at J, with 15 bases in the middle. CDR1 and CDR2 (germline): MNHNS, SASEGT. CDR3 length: 16 residues. The CDR3 DNA reads as TGTGCCAGCAGTGAAGGCGGGGGACACAGGCCCTACGAGCAGTACTTC. Residues: CASSEGGGHRPYEQYF.

The chain is built from TRBV6-2 or TRBV6-3 and TRBJ2-3, with D possibly being TRBD2 (6 bases). V lost 5 bases and J lost 0, with 15 bases in between. The CDR3 is made up of 16 amino acids. Germline CDR1 and CDR2: MNHEY and SVGEGT. The CDR3 loop is CASSKGLTASTDTQYF. CDR3 DNA: TGTGCCAGCAGTAAGGGACTTACCGCTAGCACAGATACGCAGTATTTT.